The present T cell receptor (beta chain) was sequenced within a study of sequential checkpoint blockade in melanoma. Indicated treatment: randomized to nivolumab then ipilimumab (arm A) or the reverse (arm B). Libraries were prepared by immunoSEQ multiplex PCR; TCRdb keeps only in-frame clonotypes and omits some of them. The sample has 9,500 to 15,000 clones; about four fifths are singletons. This clonotype originated in a human donor with melanoma. The material sequenced was CD8+ T cells sorted from blood (inferred from file names), taken from a patient given nivolumab and ipilimumab in sequence.

CDR3 region: CASSLSPRTGRSGELFF. The CDR3 DNA reads as TGTGCCAGCAGCTTATCCCCTCGGACAGGGAGGTCCGGGGAGCTGTTTTTT. The chain uses TRBV7-3 and TRBJ2-2; 8 bases line up with TRBD1. The CDR3 runs to 17 residues. Losses at the gene ends were 2 bases for V and 6 bases for J; bases not matched to a gene: 11. Germline CDR1 is SGHTA and CDR2 is FQGTGA. Looking up the rest from reference TRBV7-3 and TRBJ2-2 gives the full variable domain: GAGVSQTPSNKVTEKGKYVELRCDPISGHTALYWYRQSLGQGPEFLIYFQGTGAADDSGLPNDRFFAVRPEGSVSTLKIQRTERGDSAVYLCASSLSPRTGRSGELFFGEGSRLTVL.